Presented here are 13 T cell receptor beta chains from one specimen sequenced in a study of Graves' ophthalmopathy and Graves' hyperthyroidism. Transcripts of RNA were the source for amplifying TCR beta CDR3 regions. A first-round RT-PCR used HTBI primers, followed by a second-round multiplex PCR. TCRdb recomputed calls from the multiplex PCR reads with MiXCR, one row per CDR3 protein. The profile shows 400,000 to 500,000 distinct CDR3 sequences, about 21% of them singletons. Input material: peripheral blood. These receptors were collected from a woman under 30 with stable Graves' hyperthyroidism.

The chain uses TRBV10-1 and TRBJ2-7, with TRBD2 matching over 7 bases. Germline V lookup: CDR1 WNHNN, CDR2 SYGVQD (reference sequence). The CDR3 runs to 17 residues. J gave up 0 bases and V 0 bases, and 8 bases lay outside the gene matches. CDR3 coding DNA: TGCGCCAGCAGTGAGTCTCGGGTGGGCGGGAGCTCCTACGAGCAGTACTTC. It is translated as CASSESRVGGSSYEQYF.

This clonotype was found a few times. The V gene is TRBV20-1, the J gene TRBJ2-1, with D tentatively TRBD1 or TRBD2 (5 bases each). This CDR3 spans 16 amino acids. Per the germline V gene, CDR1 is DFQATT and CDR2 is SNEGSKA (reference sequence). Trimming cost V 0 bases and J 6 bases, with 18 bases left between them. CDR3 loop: CSARDIGAGTFNEQFF. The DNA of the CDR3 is TGCAGTGCTAGAGATATTGGCGCAGGGACCTTCAATGAGCAGTTCTTC.

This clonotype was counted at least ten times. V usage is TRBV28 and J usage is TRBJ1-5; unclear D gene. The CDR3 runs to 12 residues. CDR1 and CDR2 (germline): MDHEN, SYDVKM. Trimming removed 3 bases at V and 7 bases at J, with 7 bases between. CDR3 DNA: TGTGCCAGCAGTTTTATGAGGCAGCCCCAGCATTTT. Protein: CASSFMRQPQHF.

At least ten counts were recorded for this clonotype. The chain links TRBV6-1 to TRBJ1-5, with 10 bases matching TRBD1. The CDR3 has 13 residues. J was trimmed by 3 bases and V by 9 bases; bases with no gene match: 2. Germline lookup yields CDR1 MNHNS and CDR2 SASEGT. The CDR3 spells CARDRGLNQPQHF. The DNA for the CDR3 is TGTGCCAGAGACAGGGGGCTCAATCAGCCCCAGCATTTT.

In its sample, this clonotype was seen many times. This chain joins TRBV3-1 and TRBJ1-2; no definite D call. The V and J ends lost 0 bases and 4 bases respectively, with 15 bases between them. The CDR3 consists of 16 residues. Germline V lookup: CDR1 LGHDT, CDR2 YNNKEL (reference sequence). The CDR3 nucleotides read TGTGCCAGCAGCCAAGATAAAGGGAAATTCGGCTATGGCTACACCTTC. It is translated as CASSQDKGKFGYGYTF.

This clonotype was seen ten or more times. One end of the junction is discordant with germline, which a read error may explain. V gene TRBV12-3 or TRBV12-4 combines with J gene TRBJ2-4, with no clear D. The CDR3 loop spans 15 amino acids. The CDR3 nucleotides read TGTGCCAGCAGTTTCGGAACTGTAGCCAAAAACATTAAGTACTTC. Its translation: CASSFGTVAKNIKYF.

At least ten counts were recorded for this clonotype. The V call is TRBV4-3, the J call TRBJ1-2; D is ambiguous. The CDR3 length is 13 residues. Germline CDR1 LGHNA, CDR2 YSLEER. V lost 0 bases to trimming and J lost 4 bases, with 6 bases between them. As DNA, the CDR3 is TGCGCCAGCAGCCAAGATGTCGGCTATGGCTACACCTTC. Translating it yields CASSQDVGYGYTF.

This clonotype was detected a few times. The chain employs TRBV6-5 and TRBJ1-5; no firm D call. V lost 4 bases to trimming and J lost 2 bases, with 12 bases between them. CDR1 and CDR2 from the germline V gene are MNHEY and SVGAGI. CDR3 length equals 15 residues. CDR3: CASSSDITGNQPQHF. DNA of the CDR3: TGTGCCAGCAGTTCCGACATAACGGGCAATCAGCCCCAGCATTTT.

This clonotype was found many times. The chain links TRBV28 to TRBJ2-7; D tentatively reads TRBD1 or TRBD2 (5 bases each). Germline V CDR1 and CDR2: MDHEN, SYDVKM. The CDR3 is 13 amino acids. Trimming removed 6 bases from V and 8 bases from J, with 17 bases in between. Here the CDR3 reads CASSPGTHVKQYF. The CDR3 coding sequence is TGTGCCAGCAGCCCCGGGACCCACGTGAAGCAGTACTTC.

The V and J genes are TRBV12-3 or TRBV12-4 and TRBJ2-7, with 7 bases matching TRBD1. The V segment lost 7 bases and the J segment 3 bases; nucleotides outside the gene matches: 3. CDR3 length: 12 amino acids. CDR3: CASNRGIYEQYF. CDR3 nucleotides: TGTGCCAGCAACAGGGGTATCTACGAGCAGTACTTC.

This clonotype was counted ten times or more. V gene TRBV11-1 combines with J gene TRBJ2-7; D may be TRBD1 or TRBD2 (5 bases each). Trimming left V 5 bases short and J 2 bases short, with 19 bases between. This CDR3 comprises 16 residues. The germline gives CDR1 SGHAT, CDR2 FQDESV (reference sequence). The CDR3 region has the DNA TGTGCCAGCAGCCTACCTATTGGGGGACCTACCTACGAGCAGTACTTC. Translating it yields CASSLPIGGPTYEQYF.

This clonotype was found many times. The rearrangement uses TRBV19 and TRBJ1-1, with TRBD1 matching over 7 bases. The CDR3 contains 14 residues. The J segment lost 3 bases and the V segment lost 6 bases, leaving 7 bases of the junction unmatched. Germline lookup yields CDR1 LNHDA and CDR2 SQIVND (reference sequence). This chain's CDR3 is CASRQQGFDTEAFF. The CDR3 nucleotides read TGTGCCAGTAGGCAACAGGGGTTCGACACTGAAGCTTTCTTT.

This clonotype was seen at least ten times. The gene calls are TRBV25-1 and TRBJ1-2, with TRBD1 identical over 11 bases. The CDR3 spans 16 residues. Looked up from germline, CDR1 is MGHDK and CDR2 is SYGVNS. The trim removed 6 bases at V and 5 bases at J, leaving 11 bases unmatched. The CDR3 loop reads CASRGWTGGSLYGYTF. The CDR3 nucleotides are TGTGCCAGCAGAGGCTGGACAGGGGGCTCTCTGTATGGCTACACCTTC.